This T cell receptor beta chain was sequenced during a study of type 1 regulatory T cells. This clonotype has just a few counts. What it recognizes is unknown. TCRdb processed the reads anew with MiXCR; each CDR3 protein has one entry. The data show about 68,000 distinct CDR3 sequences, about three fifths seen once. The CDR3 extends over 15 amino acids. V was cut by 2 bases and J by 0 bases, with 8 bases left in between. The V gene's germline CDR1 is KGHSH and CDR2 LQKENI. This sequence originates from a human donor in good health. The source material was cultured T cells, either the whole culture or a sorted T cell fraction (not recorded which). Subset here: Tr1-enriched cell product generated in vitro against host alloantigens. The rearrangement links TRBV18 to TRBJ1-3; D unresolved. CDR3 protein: CASSPWGNSGNTIYF. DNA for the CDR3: TGTGCCAGCTCACCATGGGGAAACTCTGGAAACACCATATATTTT. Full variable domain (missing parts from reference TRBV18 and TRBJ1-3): NAGVMQNPRHLVRRRGQEARLRCSPMKGHSHVYWYRQLPEEGLKFMVYLQKENIIDESGMPKERFSAEFPKEGPSILRIQQVVRGDSAAYFCASSPWGNSGNTIYFGEGSWLTVV.